One sample yielded the 26 T cell receptor beta chains listed below, sequenced in a study of blood T cell repertoires in COVID-19 (dated by TCRdb to the early 2020s). The protocol used for the library was the immunoSEQ multiplex PCR assay. TCRdb took this table from immuneACCESS and kept in-frame rearrangements with V and J called. Such tables lack part of the clones; where checked against another copy, unresolved V genes explain under half of the gap, and the rest is unexplained. This sample lists under 150,000 clones; roughly four fifths were detected once. The ten biggest clones cover around 9.5% of the sample. Sequencing was performed on peripheral blood. These receptors came from a woman in her forties or fifties with active or convalescent COVID-19.

This sequence joins TRBV6-2 or TRBV6-3 and TRBJ1-6; D is unresolved. CDR3 length equals 15 residues. Per germline, CDR1 MNHEY and CDR2 SVGEGT. The ends were cut back, 1 base at V and 9 bases at J, with 13 bases in the middle. In nucleotides, the CDR3 is TGTGCCAGCAGTTACTTGGGCCATATGGGTTCACCCCTCCACTTT. This gives the protein CASSYLGHMGSPLHF.

This clone has only one observation. V is TRBV9 and J is TRBJ1-2; D gene unclear. Germline assignment: CDR1 SGDLS and CDR2 YYNGEE. V lost 0 bases, J lost 0 bases, and 6 bases lay in between. The CDR3 totals 14 residues. Here the CDR3 reads CASSVGSANYGYTF. CDR3 DNA: TGTGCCAGCAGCGTAGGTAGTGCTAACTATGGCTACACCTTC.

The chain links TRBV7-8 to TRBJ1-2; 7 bases align to TRBD1. Germline CDR1 SGHVS, CDR2 FQNEAQ. J gave up 4 bases and V 3 bases, and 8 bases lay outside the gene matches. This CDR3 has 15 amino acids. In DNA form, the CDR3 reads TGTGCCAGCAGCTTCAATGGTGACAGGGCCTATGGCTACACCTTC. Encoded protein: CASSFNGDRAYGYTF.

The V call is TRBV18, the J call TRBJ1-2, with D perhaps TRBD1 (5 bases). Deletions cut 0 bases from V and 4 bases from J, with 15 bases between. Germline V gene data show CDR1 as KGHSH and CDR2 as LQKENI. The length of the CDR3 is 16 residues. The chain's CDR3 is CASSPPGQGSIYGYTF. Here the CDR3 DNA reads TGTGCCAGCTCACCACCGGGCCAGGGTAGTATCTATGGCTACACCTTC.

The V call is TRBV7-2, the J call TRBJ2-5; TRBD2 might be the D (5 bases). Trimming left V 6 bases short and J 4 bases short, with 15 bases between. From germline, CDR1 is SGHTA and CDR2 FQGNSA. This CDR3 is 14 amino acids long. The CDR3 sequence is CASSQNRAGETQYF. The CDR3 region has the DNA TGTGCCAGCAGTCAAAACCGGGCGGGAGAGACCCAGTACTTC.

The CDR3 loop reads CASSRSSTGAYGYTF. The CDR3, as DNA: TGTGCCAGCAGTCGCTCTTCGACAGGGGCCTATGGCTACACCTTC. The rearrangement uses TRBV28 and TRBJ1-2, with 8 nucleotides matching TRBD1. V dropped 5 bases and J dropped 4; count of bases not matched to a gene: 9. Germline CDR1 and CDR2: MDHEN and SYDVKM. The CDR3 spans 15 residues.

The CDR3 spells CASSPRGTTNGYTF. CDR3 nucleotides: TGTGCCAGCAGCCCAAGGGGAACAACTAATGGCTACACCTTC. This chain connects TRBV11-2 to TRBJ1-2, with a possible D match to TRBD1 (5 bases). The ends were cut back, 5 bases at V and 6 bases at J, with 16 bases in the middle. From germline, CDR1 is SGHAT and CDR2 FQNNGV. The CDR3 extends over 14 amino acids.

This sequence joins TRBV30 and TRBJ2-1, with D possibly matching TRBD2 (6 bases). Deletions cut 3 bases from V and 7 bases from J, with 28 bases between. Germline V gene sequence: CDR1 GTSNPN, CDR2 SVGIG (reference sequence). The CDR3 is made up of 18 amino acids. The CDR3 DNA sequence: TGTGCCTGGAGCCCGACTAGAATCCAGACTCGATTCGGGAATGAGCAGTTCTTC. It encodes CAWSPTRIQTRFGNEQFF.

The chain uses TRBV10-2 and TRBJ2-1, with 8 nucleotides matching TRBD1. Per the germline V gene, CDR1 is WSHSY and CDR2 is SAAADI. The CDR3 contains 16 residues. V dropped 7 bases and J dropped 6; count of bases not matched to a gene: 14. As DNA, the CDR3 is TGCGCCAGCATTGACCTCCGACAGGGGATCGGCAATGAGCAGTTCTTC. Protein product: CASIDLRQGIGNEQFF.

The chain is built from TRBV28 and TRBJ1-2, with 7 positions matching TRBD1. Looked up from germline, CDR1 is MDHEN and CDR2 is SYDVKM. The CDR3 is made up of 15 amino acids. The ends lost 6 bases at V and 0 bases at J; junction bases unmatched: 7. CDR3 residues: CASRIRGRSNYGYTF. In nucleotides, the CDR3 is TGTGCCAGCAGGATAAGGGGGCGGTCTAACTATGGCTACACCTTC.

The gene calls are TRBV6-5 and TRBJ1-1; 11 bases line up with TRBD1. This CDR3 is 14 amino acids long. V shed 8 bases, J shed 6 bases, and the junction held 8 bases outside the gene matches. CDR1 and CDR2 (germline): MNHEY, SVGAGI. CDR3 amino acids: CASSRDRGNSEAFF. The DNA for the CDR3 is TGTGCCAGCTCTAGGGACAGGGGGAATTCTGAAGCTTTCTTT.

The V and J genes are TRBV6-2 or TRBV6-3 and TRBJ2-2; no firm D call. Germline V gene sequence: CDR1 MNHEY, CDR2 SVGEGT. This CDR3 has 17 residues. The V and J ends lost 2 bases and 1 base respectively, with 14 bases between them. DNA for the CDR3: TGTGCCAGCAGTTACGCCACTCGGCGGAGGAACACCGGGGAGCTGTTTTTT. This codes for CASSYATRRRNTGELFF.

V is TRBV4-3 and J is TRBJ1-6, with TRBD1 matching 10 bases. Germline lookup yields CDR1 LGHNA and CDR2 YSLEER. This CDR3 has 18 amino acids. The trim removed 2 bases at V and 9 bases at J, leaving 13 bases unmatched. CDR3 residues: CASSQSRDRGGSSSPLHF. Here the CDR3 DNA reads TGCGCCAGCAGCCAATCCCGGGACAGGGGAGGGTCTAGTTCACCCCTCCACTTT.

This clone occurred many times. This rearrangement joins TRBV5-4 to TRBJ2-1; 9 positions agree with TRBD2. Germline-derived CDR1 and CDR2 are SGHNT and YYREEE (reference sequence). The V segment lost 2 bases and the J segment 6 bases; nucleotides outside the gene matches: 6. The CDR3 contains 15 residues. CDR3 coding DNA: TGTGCCAGCAGCTTCCCCGGGACTAGCATCAATGAGCAGTTCTTC. Translating it yields CASSFPGTSINEQFF.

The rearrangement joins TRBV7-2 to TRBJ2-3; 8 nucleotides align to TRBD2. CDR3 length: 16 amino acids. The V and J ends lost 0 bases and 1 base, in that order; junction bases with no gene match: 3. Germline CDR1 SGHTA, CDR2 FQGNSA. CDR3 protein: CASSLAPLAGTDTQYF. The CDR3 DNA reads TGTGCCAGCAGCTTAGCGCCACTAGCGGGCACAGATACGCAGTATTTT.

CDR3 in amino acids: CASSLVGTSQETQYF. CDR3 coding DNA: TGTGCCAGCAGCTTAGTCGGGACTAGCCAAGAGACCCAGTACTTC. The rearrangement links TRBV7-2 to TRBJ2-5; 8 bases are a match to TRBD2. Germline lookup yields CDR1 SGHTA and CDR2 FQGNSA. Losses at the gene ends were 1 base for V and 1 base for J; bases not matched to a gene: 2. The CDR3 has 15 amino acids.

The J gene is TRBJ1-1, the V gene TRBV29-1, with D perhaps matching TRBD1 (6 bases). Germline CDR1 is SQVTM and CDR2 is ANQGSEA. V was trimmed by 8 bases and J by 5 bases, leaving 15 bases between them. This CDR3 is built from 12 residues. CDR3 DNA: TGCAGCTCACAGGGTCGGGGTACTGAAGCTTTCTTT. Translated, it gives CSSQGRGTEAFF.

The chain links TRBV3-1 (or the pseudogene TRBV3-2) to TRBJ2-7, with TRBD2 as a possible D gene (5 bases). The CDR3 is 15 amino acids. V was pared by 0 bases and J by 3 bases, with 12 bases between. Germline CDR1 reads LGHDT; CDR2 reads YNNKEL (reference sequence). The CDR3 reads CASSQDLGDNYEQYF. DNA of the CDR3: TGTGCCAGCAGCCAAGATTTGGGAGATAACTACGAGCAGTACTTC.

This clone was detected once. V usage is TRBV6-1 and J usage is TRBJ1-2; D perhaps matches TRBD1 (6 bases). CDR3 size: 14 residues. Per germline, CDR1 MNHNS and CDR2 SASEGT. V gave up 0 bases and J gave up 4 bases, with 9 bases separating them. CDR3 region: CASSEAGAFYGYTF. The CDR3, as DNA: TGTGCCAGCAGTGAAGCGGGGGCCTTCTATGGCTACACCTTC.

As regards this clone: Different DNA sequences within this sample yield the same CDR3. The chain recombines TRBV29-1 with TRBJ2-7, with D possibly TRBD2 on 5 matching bases. Per germline, CDR1 SQVTM and CDR2 ANQGSEA. The length of the CDR3 is 14 residues. Trimming stripped 4 bases from V and 0 bases from J, with 13 bases between. CDR3 in amino acids: CSVGASGDSYEQYF. In nucleotides, the CDR3 is TGCAGCGTTGGAGCTTCCGGGGACTCCTACGAGCAGTACTTC.

The chain has TRBV12-5 and TRBJ2-1, with 8 bases aligning to TRBD2. The CDR3 loop spans 14 amino acids. Germline V lookup: CDR1 LGHNT, CDR2 FRNRAP. V shed 6 bases, J shed 3 bases, and the junction held 4 bases outside the gene matches. CDR3 nucleotide sequence: TGTGCTAGTGGGAAACTAGCGGTCTACAATGAGCAGTTCTTC. It translates to CASGKLAVYNEQFF.

This chain uses TRBV6-5 with TRBJ2-7, with a tentative D call TRBD1 (6 bases). The CDR3 contains 14 residues. Trimming removed 0 bases at V and 1 base at J, with 7 bases between. Germline CDR1 is MNHEY and CDR2 is SVGAGI. The CDR3 DNA follows: TGTGCCAGCAGTTACTCTCAGGGGTCCTACGAGCAGTACTTC. It codes for CASSYSQGSYEQYF.

The chain is built from TRBV2 and TRBJ2-3; 7 bases match TRBD2. From germline, CDR1 is SNHLY and CDR2 FYNNEI. With V trimmed by 3 bases and J by 2 bases, 11 bases remained unmatched. The length of the CDR3 is 17 residues. CDR3 residues: CASSDNFGLVNTDTQYF. In DNA form, the CDR3 reads TGTGCCAGCAGTGACAACTTTGGACTAGTGAACACAGATACGCAGTATTTT.

The gene calls are TRBV11-2 and TRBJ2-1; TRBD2 aligns across 9 bases. CDR1 is SGHAT, CDR2 FQNNGV, per germline. The CDR3 contains 15 residues. Trimming cost V 0 bases and J 10 bases; bases outside gene matches: 7. In nucleotides, the CDR3 is TGTGCCAGCAGCTTAGAAACTAGCGGGTATTCGGAGCAGTTCTTC. Translating it yields CASSLETSGYSEQFF.

The genes are TRBV6-5 and TRBJ2-3, with 7 nucleotides matching TRBD1. This CDR3 is 15 amino acids long. Germline loops: CDR1 MNHEY, CDR2 SVGAGI. V lost 5 bases and J lost 1; bases outside the gene matches: 6. The CDR3 loop reads CASSLRQGGTDTQYF. The CDR3 DNA reads as TGTGCCAGCAGTCTCCGACAGGGAGGCACAGATACGCAGTATTTT.

The V call is TRBV28, the J call TRBJ2-3; TRBD2 might be the D (6 bases). Trimming removed 2 bases from V and 4 bases from J, with 16 bases in between. The length of the CDR3 is 16 residues. The V gene's germline CDR1 is MDHEN and CDR2 SYDVKM. CDR3 nucleotide sequence: TGTGCCAGCAGTTTAAGTACTATAGGGGAGGCAGATACGCAGTATTTT. Its translation is CASSLSTIGEADTQYF.